What follows is one TCR beta chain and its context. This record comes from a study of blood T cells in healthy people across ages. It was with a sample-barcoded 5' primer and a J-beta primer mix that a second PCR of roughly 7 to 11 cycles was run. MiXCR, run by TCRdb on the 5' RACE reads, gives a single entry per CDR3 protein. The sample contains fewer than 800,000 distinct CDR3 sequences, around a fifth of which appear only once. CDR1 and CDR2 (germline): KGHSH, LQKENI. The CDR3 consists of 14 residues. This sequence joins TRBV18 and TRBJ2-1; 8 bases agree with TRBD1. The end of the DNA fits TRBJ2-7 better, so the J call may be wrong. This sequence was found in a man between 65 and 85 years old in good health. The specimen sequenced was blood. In nucleotides, the CDR3 is TGTGCCAGCTCACCAGCTTCACAGGGGGTCGAGCAGTACTTC. Translated, it gives CASSPASQGVEQYF.